This T cell receptor beta chain stems from a study of blood T cells in healthy people across ages. Study observations and caveats: Unsorted PBMCs blocked a conclusive comparison of naive and antigen-experienced cells. Older individuals had lower TCR beta diversity per million T cells (the decline was roughly linear). Donors of long life had a larger count of naive CD4+ cells and greater diversity than aged donors.

To note about this clonotype: Antigen specificity is unknown. The junction does not match germline at one end; this may be a read error.

Using a J-beta primer mix together with a sample-barcoded 5' primer, a second PCR was run for about 6 to 12 cycles. Each CDR3 protein gets one entry after TCRdb re-called the 5' RACE reads with MiXCR. Seen here are roughly 1.7 million distinct CDR3 sequences, about 31% observed once, and the top ten hold around 11%. Every donor gave around 10 milliliters of peripheral blood. CDR1 is SGHDN and CDR2 is FVKESK in the germline V gene. The CDR3 has 15 residues. The sequence derives from a woman in her 30s in good health. The chain combines TRBV14 with TRBJ2-3; 9 bases match TRBD2. Sequencing was performed on blood. CDR3 in DNA: TGTGCCAGCAGACAAGCGGGGGGCCGGGCAGATACGCAGTATTTT. This translates into CASRQAGGRADTQYF.